The T cell receptor (beta chain) under discussion was sequenced for a study of cytomegalovirus exposure and HLA in healthy donors. Looking at the study overall: From HLA-typed donors, an early data release held approximately 85 million unique TCRs. Points from the study as a whole: As a later analysis showed, a missense DCLRE1C variant was linked to trimming of TCR beta V- and J-genes.

PCR employed 60 Vbeta and 13 Jbeta primers. Profiling relied on immunoSEQ multiplex PCR, and the TCRdb table lists in-frame clones only, not all of them. The sample has under 200,000 clones, roughly 13% seen once; the top ten hold about 7.8%. In its sample, this clone was seen a few times. The target antigen is unknown. Germline V gene lookup returns CDR1 MNHEY and CDR2 SMNVEV (reference sequence). V shed 0 bases and J 4 bases; nucleotides not matched to a gene: 1. The length of the CDR3 is 14 residues. The rearrangement joins TRBV27 to TRBJ2-5, with 8 bases that match TRBD2. The sequence was obtained from a man aged 45-60 years in good health and CMV-seropositive. Sequencing used PBMCs. The chain's CDR3 is CASSLSAGGETQYF. CDR3 DNA sequence: TGTGCCAGCAGTTTATCGGCGGGGGGAGAGACCCAGTACTTC.